The source of this T cell receptor beta chain is a study of HIV-infected children after antiretroviral therapy interruption. Background on the study: Recorded EBV and CMV exposure existed for most children. Weeks 0, 48 and 150 were sampled under continuous treatment. Weeks 0, 12, interruption end (24 or 48), and about 3 years post-study gave interruption-arm samples.

CDR3 length: 15 amino acids. Trimming at V came to 5 bases and at J to 0 bases, leaving 6 bases not matched to a gene. The germline gives CDR1 SQVTM, CDR2 ANQGSEA. Unique molecular identifiers were included in an RNA-based 3' RACE TCR library. TCRdb redid the calling of the 3' RACE reads with MiXCR, one entry per CDR3 protein. This sample has several thousand distinct CDR3 sequences, with about 17% found just once. Treatment meaning: PENTA 11 planned treatment interruption arm or continuous ART arm. Sorting from thawed PBMCs isolated memory CD8+ CD45RO+ CD45RA- T cells. The specimen was CD45RO+ CD8+ T cells from PBMCs, pooled from several time points, collected from a donor given antiretroviral therapy, either interrupted or continuous. Subset of the sample: memory CD8+ CD45RO+ CD45RA- T cells. This chain links TRBV29-1 with TRBJ2-3; 9 positions match TRBD2. The TCR originated in a pool of human donors with HIV. The CDR3 here is CSVPPLAGSTDTQYF. The DNA of the CDR3 is TGCAGCGTTCCCCCTCTAGCGGGGAGCACAGATACGCAGTATTTT.